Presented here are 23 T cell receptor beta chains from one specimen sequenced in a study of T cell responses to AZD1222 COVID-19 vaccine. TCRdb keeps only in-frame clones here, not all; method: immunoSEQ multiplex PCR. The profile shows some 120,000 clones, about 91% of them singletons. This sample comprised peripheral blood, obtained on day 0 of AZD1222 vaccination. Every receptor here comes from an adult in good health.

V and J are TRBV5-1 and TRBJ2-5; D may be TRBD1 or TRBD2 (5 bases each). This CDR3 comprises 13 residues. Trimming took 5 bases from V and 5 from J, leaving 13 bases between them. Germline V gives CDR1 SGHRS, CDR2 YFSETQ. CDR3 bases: TGCGCCAGCAGTGAGGGGCTAGGGGAGACCCAGTACTTC. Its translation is CASSEGLGETQYF.

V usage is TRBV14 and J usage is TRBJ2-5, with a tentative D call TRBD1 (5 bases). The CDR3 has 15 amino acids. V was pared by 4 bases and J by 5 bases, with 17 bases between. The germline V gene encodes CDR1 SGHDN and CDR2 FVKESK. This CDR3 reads CASSPDRLPGETQYF. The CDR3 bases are TGTGCCAGCAGCCCCGATCGGTTACCAGGGGAGACCCAGTACTTC.

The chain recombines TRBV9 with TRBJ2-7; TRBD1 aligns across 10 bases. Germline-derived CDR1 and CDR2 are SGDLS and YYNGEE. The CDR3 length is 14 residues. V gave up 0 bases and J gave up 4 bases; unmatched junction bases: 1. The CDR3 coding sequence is TGTGCCAGCAGCGTAGGGGACAGGGGTTACGAGCAGTACTTC. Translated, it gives CASSVGDRGYEQYF.

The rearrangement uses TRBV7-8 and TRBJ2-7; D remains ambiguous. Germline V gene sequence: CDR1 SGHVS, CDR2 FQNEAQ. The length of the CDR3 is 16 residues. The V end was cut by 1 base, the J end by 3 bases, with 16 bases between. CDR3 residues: CASSLGVSGDFYEQYF. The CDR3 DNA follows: TGTGCCAGCAGCTTAGGGGTGTCAGGAGATTTCTACGAGCAGTACTTC.

The CDR3 protein is CASSEQGAWYEQYF. For the CDR3, the DNA is TGTGCCAGCAGTGAGCAGGGGGCTTGGTACGAGCAGTACTTC. The chain employs TRBV6-1 and TRBJ2-7, with TRBD1 matching 8 bases. The V gene's germline CDR1 is MNHNS and CDR2 SASEGT. The J segment lost 4 bases and the V segment lost 3 bases, leaving 5 bases of the junction unmatched. The CDR3 runs 14 residues.

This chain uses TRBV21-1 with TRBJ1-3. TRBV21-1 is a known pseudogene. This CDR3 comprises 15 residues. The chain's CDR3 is CASIVKGGPRNTIYF. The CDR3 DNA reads TGTGCCAGCATCGTTAAGGGGGGGCCCAGAAACACCATATATTTT.

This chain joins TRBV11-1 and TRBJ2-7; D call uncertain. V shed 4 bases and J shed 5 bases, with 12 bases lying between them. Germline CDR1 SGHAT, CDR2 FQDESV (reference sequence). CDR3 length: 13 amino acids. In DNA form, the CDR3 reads TGTGCCAGCAGCTCGGGCCCGGCCAACGAGCAGTACTTC. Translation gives CASSSGPANEQYF.

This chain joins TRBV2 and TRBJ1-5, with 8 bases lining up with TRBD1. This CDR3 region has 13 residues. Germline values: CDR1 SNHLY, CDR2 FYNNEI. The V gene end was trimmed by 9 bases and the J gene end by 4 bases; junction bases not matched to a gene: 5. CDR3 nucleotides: TGTGCCAGTGACAGGGGTAGTAATCAGCCCCAGCATTTT. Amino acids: CASDRGSNQPQHF.

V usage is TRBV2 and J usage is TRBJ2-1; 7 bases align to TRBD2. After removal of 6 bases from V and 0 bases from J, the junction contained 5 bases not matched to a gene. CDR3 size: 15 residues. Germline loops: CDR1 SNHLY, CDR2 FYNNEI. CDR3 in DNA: TGTGCCAGCAGATTGTGGACTAGCTCCTACAATGAGCAGTTCTTC. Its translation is CASRLWTSSYNEQFF.

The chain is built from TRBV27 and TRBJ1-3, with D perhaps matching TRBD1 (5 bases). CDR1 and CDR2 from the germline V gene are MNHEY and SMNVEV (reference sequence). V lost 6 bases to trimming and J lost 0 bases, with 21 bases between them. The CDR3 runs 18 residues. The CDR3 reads CASSLPPAGWSSGNTIYF. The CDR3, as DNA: TGTGCCAGCAGCTTACCCCCCGCAGGGTGGAGCTCTGGAAACACCATATATTTT.

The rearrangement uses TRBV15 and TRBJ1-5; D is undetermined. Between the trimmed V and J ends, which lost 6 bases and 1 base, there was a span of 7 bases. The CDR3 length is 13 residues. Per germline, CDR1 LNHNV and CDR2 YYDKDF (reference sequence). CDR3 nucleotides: TGTGCCACCAGAGGACTGAGCAATCAGCCCCAGCATTTT. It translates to CATRGLSNQPQHF.

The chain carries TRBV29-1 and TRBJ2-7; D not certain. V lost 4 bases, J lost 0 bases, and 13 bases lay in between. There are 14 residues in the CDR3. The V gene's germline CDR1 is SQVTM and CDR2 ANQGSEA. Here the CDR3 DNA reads TGCAGCGTTGTGGGAACAGAGAGCTCCTACGAGCAGTACTTC. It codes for CSVVGTESSYEQYF.

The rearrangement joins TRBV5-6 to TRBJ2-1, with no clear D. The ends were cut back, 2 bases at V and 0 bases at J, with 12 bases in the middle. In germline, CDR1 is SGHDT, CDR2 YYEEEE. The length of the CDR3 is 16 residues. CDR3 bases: TGTGCCAGCAGCTTAGGCTCCAGTTACTCCTACAATGAGCAGTTCTTC. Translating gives CASSLGSSYSYNEQFF.

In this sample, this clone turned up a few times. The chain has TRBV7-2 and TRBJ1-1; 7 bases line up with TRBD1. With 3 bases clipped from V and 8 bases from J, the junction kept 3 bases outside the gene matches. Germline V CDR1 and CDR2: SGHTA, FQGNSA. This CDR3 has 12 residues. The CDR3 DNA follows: TGTGCCAGCAGCTTGACAGGGAACGAAGCTTTCTTT. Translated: CASSLTGNEAFF. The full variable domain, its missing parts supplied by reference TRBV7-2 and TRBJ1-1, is GAGVSQSPSNKVTEKGKDVELRCDPISGHTALYWYRQSLGQGLEFLIYFQGNSAPDKSGLPSDRFSAERTGGSVSTLTIQRTQQEDSAVYLCASSLTGNEAFFGQGTRLTVV.

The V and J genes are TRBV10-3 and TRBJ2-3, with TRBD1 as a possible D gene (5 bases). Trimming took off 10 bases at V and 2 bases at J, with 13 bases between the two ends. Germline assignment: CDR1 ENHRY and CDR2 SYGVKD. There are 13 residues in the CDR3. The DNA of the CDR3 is TGTGCCACCGTTGACAGCCCCACAGATACGCAGTATTTT. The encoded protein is CATVDSPTDTQYF.

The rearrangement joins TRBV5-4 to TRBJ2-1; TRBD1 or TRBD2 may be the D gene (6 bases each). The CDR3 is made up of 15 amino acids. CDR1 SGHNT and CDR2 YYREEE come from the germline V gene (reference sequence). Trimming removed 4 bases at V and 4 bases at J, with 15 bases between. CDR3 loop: CASSLEEGVYNEQFF. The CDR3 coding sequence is TGTGCCAGCAGCCTCGAGGAGGGGGTTTACAATGAGCAGTTCTTC.

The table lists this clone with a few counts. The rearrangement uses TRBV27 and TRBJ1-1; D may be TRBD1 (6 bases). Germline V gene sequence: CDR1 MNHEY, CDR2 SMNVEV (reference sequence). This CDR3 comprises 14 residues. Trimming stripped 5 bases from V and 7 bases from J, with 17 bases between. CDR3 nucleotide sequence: TGTGCCAGCAGTGTTTCCACCGGGACAAGTGAAGCTTTCTTT. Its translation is CASSVSTGTSEAFF.

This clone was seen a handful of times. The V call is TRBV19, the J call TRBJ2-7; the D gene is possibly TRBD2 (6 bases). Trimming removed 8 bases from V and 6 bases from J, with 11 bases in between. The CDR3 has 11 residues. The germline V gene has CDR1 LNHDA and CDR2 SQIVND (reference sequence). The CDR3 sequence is CASPSRGEQYF. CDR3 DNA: TGTGCCAGTCCCTCGCGGGGCGAGCAGTACTTC.

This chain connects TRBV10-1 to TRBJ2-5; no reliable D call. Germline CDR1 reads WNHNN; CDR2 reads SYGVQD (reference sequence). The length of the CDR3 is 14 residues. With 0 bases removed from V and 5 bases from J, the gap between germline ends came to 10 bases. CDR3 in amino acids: CASSESPRPETQYF. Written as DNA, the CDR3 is TGCGCCAGCAGTGAGTCGCCACGGCCGGAGACCCAGTACTTC.

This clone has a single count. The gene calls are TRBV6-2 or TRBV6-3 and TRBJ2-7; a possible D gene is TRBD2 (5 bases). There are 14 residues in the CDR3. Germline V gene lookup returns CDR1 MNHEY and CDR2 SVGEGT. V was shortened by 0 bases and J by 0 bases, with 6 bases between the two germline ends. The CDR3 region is CASSYSGNSYEQYF. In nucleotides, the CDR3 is TGTGCCAGCAGTTACTCCGGGAACTCCTACGAGCAGTACTTC.

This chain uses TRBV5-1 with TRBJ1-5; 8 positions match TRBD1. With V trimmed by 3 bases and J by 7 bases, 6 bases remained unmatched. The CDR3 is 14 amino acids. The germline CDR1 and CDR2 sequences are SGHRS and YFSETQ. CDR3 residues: CASSSGQGGQPQHF. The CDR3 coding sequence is TGCGCCAGCAGCTCCGGACAGGGCGGACAGCCCCAGCATTTT.

This CDR3 is CASSFGVSAGNTIYF. The CDR3 nucleotides are TGTGCCAGCAGTTTCGGGGTGTCGGCTGGAAACACCATATATTTT. The chain joins TRBV27 to TRBJ1-3; D not resolved. The CDR3 is 15 amino acids. Trimming took 3 bases from V and 2 from J, leaving 11 bases between them. Germline V gene data show CDR1 as MNHEY and CDR2 as SMNVEV (reference sequence).

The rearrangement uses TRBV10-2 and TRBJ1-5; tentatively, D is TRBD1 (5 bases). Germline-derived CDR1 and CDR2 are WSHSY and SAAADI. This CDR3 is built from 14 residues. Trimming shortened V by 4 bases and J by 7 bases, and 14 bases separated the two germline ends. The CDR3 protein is CASSGLGGSQPQHF. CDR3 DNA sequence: TGCGCCAGCAGTGGGTTGGGGGGAAGCCAGCCCCAGCATTTT.